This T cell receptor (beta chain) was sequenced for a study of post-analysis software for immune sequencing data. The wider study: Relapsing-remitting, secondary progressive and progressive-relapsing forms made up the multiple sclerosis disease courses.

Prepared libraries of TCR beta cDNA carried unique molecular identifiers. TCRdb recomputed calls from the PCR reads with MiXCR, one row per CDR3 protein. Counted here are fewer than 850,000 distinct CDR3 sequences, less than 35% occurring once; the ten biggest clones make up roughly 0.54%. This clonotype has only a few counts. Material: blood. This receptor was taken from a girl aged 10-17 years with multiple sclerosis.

CDR3 amino acids: CSARHGELFF. For the CDR3, the DNA is TGCAGTGCTAGACACGGGGAGCTGTTTTTT. J is TRBJ2-2 and V is TRBV20-1; D remains unclear. Trimming cost V 2 bases and J 7 bases, with 2 bases left between them. Germline V gene sequence: CDR1 DFQATT, CDR2 SNEGSKA (reference sequence). The CDR3 length is 10 residues.